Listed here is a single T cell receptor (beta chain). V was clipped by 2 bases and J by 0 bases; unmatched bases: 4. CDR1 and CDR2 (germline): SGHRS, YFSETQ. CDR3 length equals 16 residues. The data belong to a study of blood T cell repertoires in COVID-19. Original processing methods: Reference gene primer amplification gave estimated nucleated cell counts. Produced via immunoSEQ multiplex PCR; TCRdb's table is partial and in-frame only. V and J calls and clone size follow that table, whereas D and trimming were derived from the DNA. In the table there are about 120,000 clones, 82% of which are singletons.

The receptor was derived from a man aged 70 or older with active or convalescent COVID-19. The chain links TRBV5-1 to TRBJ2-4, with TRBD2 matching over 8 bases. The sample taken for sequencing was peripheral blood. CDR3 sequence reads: CASSLAGALAKNIQYF. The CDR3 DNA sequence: TGCGCCAGCAGCTTAGCGGGGGCATTAGCCAAAAACATTCAGTACTTC.